The rows below give T cell receptor beta chains drawn from one sample of a study of T cell responses to AZD1222 COVID-19 vaccine. Data came from immunoSEQ multiplex PCR; TCRdb stores just in-frame clones and leaves some out. The sample yields about 260,000 clones, more than 80% seen once. The input for sequencing was peripheral blood, taken on day 0 of AZD1222 vaccination. The receptors come from an adult in good health. Each CDR3 is given with its conserved first and last residue. The D gene is left open where the match is weak. Clone size appears in some rows only: once, few, many, or a class for an expanded clone.

size: -; J: TRBJ1-3; V: TRBV4-2; D: -; DNA: TGTGCCAGCAGCCAAGATTTCGCGGGCCTGGGGACTGGAAACACCATATATTTT; CDR3: CASSQDFAGLGTGNTIYF
size: -; J: TRBJ2-6; V: TRBV7-3; D: -; DNA: TGTGCCAGCAGCTTAAACCCGGGTTCGTCTGGGGCCAACGTCCTGACTTTC; CDR3: CASSLNPGSSGANVLTF
size: -; J: TRBJ1-5; V: TRBV6-4; D: TRBD1; DNA: TGTGCCAGCAGTGACTACGTCCAGGGGGCTTTGAGTCAGCCCCAGCATTTT; CDR3: CASSDYVQGALSQPQHF
size: once; J: TRBJ2-4; V: TRBV28; D: -; DNA: TGTGCCAGCAGTCGGGGCCTAGCCAAAAACATTCAGTACTTC; CDR3: CASSRGLAKNIQYF
size: -; J: TRBJ1-2; V: TRBV14; D: -; DNA: TGTGCCAGCAGCCAAGACAGACTGGATGCCTATGGCTACACCTTC; CDR3: CASSQDRLDAYGYTF
size: -; J: TRBJ1-1; V: TRBV20-1; D: -; DNA: TGCAGTGCTAAACGGATGGCTGAAGCTTTCTTT; CDR3: CSAKRMAEAFF
size: -; J: TRBJ1-1; V: TRBV25-1; D: -; DNA: TGTGCCAGCTGCCAAAAGAGGAGGGACACTGAAGCTTTCTTT; CDR3: CASCQKRRDTEAFF
size: -; J: TRBJ1-5; V: TRBV19; D: -; DNA: TGTGCCAGTAGTATAGTGAGGGAGAGGGCGGATCAGCCCCAGCATTTT; CDR3: CASSIVRERADQPQHF
size: -; J: TRBJ2-5; V: TRBV5-8; D: -; DNA: TGTGCCACGACGATGCAGCGAAGTGAGACCCAGTACTTC; CDR3: CATTMQRSETQYF
size: -; J: TRBJ2-1; V: TRBV9; D: -; DNA: TGTGCCAGCAGCCCCACGTACAATGAGCAGTTCTTC; CDR3: CASSPTYNEQFF
size: few; J: TRBJ1-4; V: TRBV6-5; D: -; DNA: TGTGCCAGCAGTCACAATGAAAAACTGTTTTTT; CDR3: CASSHNEKLFF
size: -; J: TRBJ2-7; V: TRBV10-3; D: TRBD1; DNA: TGTGCCGCCGGACAGGGTATCCACGAGCAGTACTTC; CDR3: CAAGQGIHEQYF
size: once; J: TRBJ1-1; V: TRBV28; D: -; DNA: TGTGCCAGCAGTTTAGTAGGAGGCACTGAAGCTTTCTTT; CDR3: CASSLVGGTEAFF
size: -; J: TRBJ2-1; V: TRBV24-1; D: -; DNA: TGTGCCACCAGTGATTTGGGTTTGGGGGACAATGAGCAGTTCTTC; CDR3: CATSDLGLGDNEQFF
size: -; J: TRBJ2-1; V: TRBV24-1; D: TRBD1; DNA: TGTGCCACGCAACAGGGGAGCTCCTACAATGAGCAGTTCTTC; CDR3: CATQQGSSYNEQFF
size: -; J: TRBJ2-7; V: TRBV12-3/TRBV12-4; D: -; DNA: TGTGCCAGCAGTCCTGTGAGGGCCTACGAGCAGTACTTC; CDR3: CASSPVRAYEQYF
size: -; J: TRBJ2-7; V: TRBV6-5; D: TRBD2; DNA: TGTGCCAGCAGTTCGGGACTAGCGGGGGGTCTTAGGTACTTC; CDR3: CASSSGLAGGLRYF
size: -; J: TRBJ2-3; V: TRBV7-2; D: TRBD1; DNA: TGTGCCAGCAGCTCCCAAGGGGGCAGGTCAGATACGCAGTATTTT; CDR3: CASSSQGGRSDTQYF
size: -; J: TRBJ2-1; V: TRBV27; D: -; DNA: TGTGCCACCAGGACAGACCCCTACAATGAGCAGTTCTTC; CDR3: CATRTDPYNEQFF
size: -; J: TRBJ2-7; V: TRBV6-2/TRBV6-3; D: -; DNA: TGTGCCAGCAGTTACAGGCGGGACCGCTCCTACGAGCAGTACTTC; CDR3: CASSYRRDRSYEQYF